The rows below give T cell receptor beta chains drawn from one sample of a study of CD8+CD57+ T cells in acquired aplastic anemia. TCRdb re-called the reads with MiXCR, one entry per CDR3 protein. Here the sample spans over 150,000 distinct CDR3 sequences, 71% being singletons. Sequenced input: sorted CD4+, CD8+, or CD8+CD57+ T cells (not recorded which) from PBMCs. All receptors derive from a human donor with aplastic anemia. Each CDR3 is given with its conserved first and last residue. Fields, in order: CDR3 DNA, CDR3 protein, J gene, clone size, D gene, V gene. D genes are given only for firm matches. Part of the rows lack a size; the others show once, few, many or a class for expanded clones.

DNA: TGTGCCAGCTCTCCAGGGCAAAACTATGGCTACACCTTC
CDR3: CASSPGQNYGYTF
J: TRBJ1-2
size: .
D: .
V: TRBV2

DNA: TGTGCCAGCAGCTTAGTACGGGGGGAACACTATGGCTACACCTTC
CDR3: CASSLVRGEHYGYTF
J: TRBJ1-2
size: .
D: .
V: TRBV7-2

DNA: TGTGCCACCAGCAGAGATTCGGGGGGGTTATATTATACGCAGTATTTT
CDR3: CATSRDSGGLYYTQYF
J: TRBJ2-3
size: .
D: TRBD2
V: TRBV15

DNA: TGTGCCAGCAGCCTTGACAAGTGGAACTATGGCTACACCTTC
CDR3: CASSLDKWNYGYTF
J: TRBJ1-2
size: .
D: .
V: TRBV7-9

DNA: TGCAGTGCTAGGGAAAACGAGCAGTACTTC
CDR3: CSARENEQYF
J: TRBJ2-7
size: .
D: .
V: TRBV20-1

DNA: TGCAGTGCTAGGGTCGTCCGGACAGATAATGGAAAACTGTTTTTT
CDR3: CSARVVRTDNGKLFF
J: TRBJ1-4
size: .
D: .
V: TRBV20-1

DNA: TGTGCCAGCAGTGAAGCGCTTCCGCAGCGGGGGGGTTCGAACACCGGGGAGCTGTTTTTT
CDR3: CASSEALPQRGGSNTGELFF
J: TRBJ2-2
size: .
D: TRBD2
V: TRBV2

DNA: TGTGCCAGCAGCTTAGGACTGGGTAACGAGCAGTACTTC
CDR3: CASSLGLGNEQYF
J: TRBJ2-7
size: .
D: .
V: TRBV7-8

DNA: TGTGCCAGCAGCCAAGATACTAGCGGGAGTGTAACCGGGGAGCTGTTTTTT
CDR3: CASSQDTSGSVTGELFF
J: TRBJ2-2
size: .
D: TRBD2
V: TRBV6-4

DNA: TGTGCTAGCAGCTTAGCGGGGTACCAAGAGACCCAGTACTTC
CDR3: CASSLAGYQETQYF
J: TRBJ2-5
size: .
D: TRBD2
V: TRBV7-7

DNA: TGCAGTGCTGGAGCCTTGGCGGGGGGGCGGGAGACCCAGTACTTC
CDR3: CSAGALAGGRETQYF
J: TRBJ2-5
size: .
D: TRBD2
V: TRBV20-1

DNA: TGTGCCAGCAGCTTACGGACGGGAGACAATGAGCAGTTCTTC
CDR3: CASSLRTGDNEQFF
J: TRBJ2-1
size: .
D: .
V: TRBV7-2

DNA: TGTGCCAGCAGCTTAGGGTTGGGGGACTATGGCTACACCTTC
CDR3: CASSLGLGDYGYTF
J: TRBJ1-2
size: .
D: .
V: TRBV7-9

DNA: TGCAGTGCTCAGACAGGGGGCCGTGAAAAACTGTTTTTT
CDR3: CSAQTGGREKLFF
J: TRBJ1-4
size: .
D: TRBD1
V: TRBV20-1

DNA: TGTGCCAGCAGTTCCGGGACTTTAAACACCGGGGAGCTGTTTTTT
CDR3: CASSSGTLNTGELFF
J: TRBJ2-2
size: once
D: .
V: TRBV12-3/TRBV12-4

DNA: TGTGCCAGCAGCTGGGACGGCTATGGCTACACCTTC
CDR3: CASSWDGYGYTF
J: TRBJ1-2
size: .
D: .
V: TRBV7-3

DNA: TGTGCCAGCAGTGACTCAGCCCAGGATACGCAGTTCTTC
CDR3: CASSDSAQDTQFF
J: TRBJ2-1
size: .
D: .
V: TRBV6-4

DNA: TGTGCCACCAGTGAAGCAGGGGTGTACAATGAGCAGTTCTTC
CDR3: CATSEAGVYNEQFF
J: TRBJ2-1
size: .
D: .
V: TRBV24-1

DNA: TGCGCCAGCAGCCTCCTTAGCGGCCAAGAGACCCAGTACTTC
CDR3: CASSLLSGQETQYF
J: TRBJ2-5
size: .
D: .
V: TRBV5-1

DNA: TGCAGCGTGGGGGTTGACAGAGCCTACGAGCAGTACTTC
CDR3: CSVGVDRAYEQYF
J: TRBJ2-7
size: .
D: .
V: TRBV29-1

DNA: TGTGCCAGCAGCTCCGGGATGGGGGAAGGTTCACCCCTCCACTTT
CDR3: CASSSGMGEGSPLHF
J: TRBJ1-6
size: medium-sized
D: .
V: TRBV6-2/TRBV6-3

DNA: TGCGCCAGCAGCCATACAGGGAATAGGTACAATGAGCAGTTCTTC
CDR3: CASSHTGNRYNEQFF
J: TRBJ2-1
size: .
D: .
V: TRBV4-1

DNA: TGTGCCAGCAGTTACTCGACGGATTCACCCCTCCACTTT
CDR3: CASSYSTDSPLHF
J: TRBJ1-6
size: .
D: .
V: TRBV7-3

DNA: TGTGCCATCAACCCTGGACAGAACACCGGGGAGCTGTTTTTT
CDR3: CAINPGQNTGELFF
J: TRBJ2-2
size: .
D: .
V: TRBV10-3

DNA: TGTGCCATCAGTGGCTCAGGCGGCAATTCACCCCTCCACTTT
CDR3: CAISGSGGNSPLHF
J: TRBJ1-6
size: .
D: .
V: TRBV10-3

DNA: TGCGCCAGCAGCTTGGCCCCCCAGGCCTCCTACGAGCAGTACTTC
CDR3: CASSLAPQASYEQYF
J: TRBJ2-7
size: .
D: .
V: TRBV5-1

DNA: TGCAGCGTGGACCTAGCGGGGGGCGACAATGAGCAGTTCTTC
CDR3: CSVDLAGGDNEQFF
J: TRBJ2-1
size: .
D: TRBD2
V: TRBV29-1

DNA: TGTGCCAGCAGTGAAGCGCAGGGCGTCACTGAAGCTTTCTTT
CDR3: CASSEAQGVTEAFF
J: TRBJ1-1
size: .
D: .
V: TRBV2